This T cell receptor (beta chain) emerged from a study of Graves' ophthalmopathy and Graves' hyperthyroidism. On the study more broadly: At the time of initial diagnosis and before any treatment, peripheral blood was collected. Study-wide results and caveats: A roughly 81% specificity and approximately 88% sensitivity were achieved by a 13-signature model that separated ophthalmopathy from stable hyperthyroidism.

This clonotype was seen many times. Antigen unknown. Patients were left out if they had other autoimmune diseases, uncontrolled infections, pregnancy or lactation. RNA transcripts were the template, and TCR beta CDR3 regions were amplified from them. First-round RT-PCR with HTBI primers preceded a second-round multiplex PCR. TCRdb redid the calling of the multiplex PCR reads with MiXCR, one entry per CDR3 protein. The data contain hundreds of thousands of distinct CDR3 sequences, around a fifth of them singletons. V shed 4 bases and J shed 1 base, with 10 bases lying between them. Germline CDR1 reads SEHNR; CDR2 reads FQNEAQ (reference sequence). The CDR3 extends over 14 amino acids.

This chain links TRBV7-9 with TRBJ1-1, with D uncertain. The TCR was taken from a woman aged 18-30 years with stable Graves' hyperthyroidism. Some clones in this sample may be carry-over from other donors' samples. The sequenced material came from peripheral blood. The DNA of the CDR3 is TGTGCCAGCAGCTACGCGGGTTGGAACACTGAAGCTTTCTTT. It codes for CASSYAGWNTEAFF.